Below, one T cell receptor (beta chain) is given with its context. The antigen it binds to is not known. Per-base quality was not reported, and no clone a single base away is much larger than it. The source of the sample is a study of blood T cell repertoires in COVID-19 (dated by TCRdb to 2018 to 2021). In the study overall: The collaborator samples originated in the United States, Italy and Spain and spanned the acute and convalescent phases of COVID-19. The material from the prospective study consisted of cDNA or gDNA derived from T cells, B-cell-depleted T cells, or PBMCs. Subjects who had been exposed to COVID-19, were actively infected with it, or had recovered from it provided the deeply sampled blood TCRbeta repertoires that made up the dataset. A freely available public database, intended as a resource for researchers studying the immune response to SARS-CoV-2, is where the repertoires were released. Samples came from the ongoing ImmuneRACE study (first 160 participants) plus 1,254 subjects from 6 global collaborators. Sample metadata almost always included a de-identified subject ID, COVID-19 status, age in years and sex. Where HLA class I and class II types were available, the types were taken from metadata supplied by the sample provider, not from assay-based typing. The study at large found these results: The amount of clinical and demographic metadata varied by source and participant and was provided uncurated.

The immunoSEQ Assay, a bias-controlled multiplex PCR, was used to amplify TCRbeta CDR3 regions from genomic DNA. Regarding the original processing steps: The number of nucleated cells in each sample was estimated by amplification of reference gene primers within the assay. To quantify the absolute abundance of each unique TCRbeta CDR3 rearrangement, sequence reads were collapsed and filtered. For each sample, productive Simpson clonality was calculated by taking the square root of Simpson's diversity index across productive rearrangements. TCRdb provides this immuneACCESS table in a form limited to in-frame rearrangements. Some clones are lacking; in checked studies, under half of them reflect an unresolved V gene, and why the rest are absent is not known. Clone size and V and J calls were adopted from that table, with D and trimming inferred from the DNA. This sample holds about 80,000 clones; 70% to 80% were observed only once. The ten largest clones represent approximately 15% of the sample.

The germline V gene provides CDR1 LGHNA and CDR2 YNFKEQ. From the cysteine up to the phenylalanine, the CDR3 has a length of 14 residues. Only the CDR3 portion is preserved as DNA: 42 bases, with reading frame beginning at the first base. The junction shows trimming of 4 bases on V and 1 base on J, plus 10 bases between the germline ends. Collaborating institutions collected whole blood in K2EDTA tubes following their own protocols. For TCRbeta analysis, collaborators shipped samples as frozen whole blood, isolated PBMCs, or DNA extracted from either of those sample types. Sequencing was carried out using peripheral blood. Here the chain combines TRBV4-2 and TRBJ1-1; the D gene is perhaps TRBD1, from 5 matching bases. This sequence originates from a man between 65 and 85 years old with active or convalescent COVID-19. The DNA sequence follows: TGTGCCAGCAGCCCCCAGGGAGGGAACACTGAAGCTTTCTTT. It is translated as CASSPQGGNTEAFF.